Following are 13 T cell receptor beta chains from one sample sequenced in a study of CD8+ T cells in alopecia areata. After isolation, RNA underwent reverse transcription to generate cDNA as the sequencing template. Assay: immunoSEQ multiplex PCR; the TCRdb copy retains only in-frame clones and omits some. Here the sample spans some 150,000 clones, about 53% being singletons. The material was CD8+ T cells sorted from blood, obtained at week 0. Receptors originate from a human donor with alopecia areata.

This clone was seen a handful of times. This chain uses TRBV15 with TRBJ2-7; 8 bases map to TRBD1. With 4 bases clipped from V and 7 bases from J, the junction kept 6 bases outside the gene matches. CDR3 length: 13 residues. Germline lookup yields CDR1 LNHNV and CDR2 YYDKDF (reference sequence). The CDR3 region is CATSKRQGMEQYF. In DNA, the CDR3 is TGTGCCACCAGCAAACGACAGGGGATGGAGCAGTACTTC. Combining the CDR3 with reference TRBV15 and TRBJ2-7 gives the whole variable domain DAMVIQNPRYQVTQFGKPVTLSCSQTLNHNVMYWYQQKSSQAPKLLFHYYDKDFNNEADTPDNFQSRRPNTSFCFLDIRSPGLGDTAMYLCATSKRQGMEQYFGPGTRLTVT.

The table lists this clone with a few counts. This sequence joins TRBV30 and TRBJ2-7; TRBD2 matches 8 bases. With 2 bases clipped from V and 7 bases from J, the junction kept 10 bases outside the gene matches. This CDR3 is 14 amino acids long. CDR1 and CDR2 from the germline V gene are GTSNPN and SVGIG (reference sequence). CDR3 DNA sequence: TGTGCCTGGAGTCCCACCGGGGGGGCAAGAGAGCAGTACTTC. This gives the protein CAWSPTGGAREQYF.

The chain recombines TRBV4-3 with TRBJ1-2, with unresolved D. Germline-derived CDR1 and CDR2 are LGHNA and YSLEER. CDR3 length equals 13 residues. The V end was cut by 4 bases, the J end by 5 bases, with 11 bases between. The CDR3 nucleotides are TGCGCCAGCAGCCGGCGGACGGCTTATGGCTACACCTTC. Translated, it gives CASSRRTAYGYTF.

CDR3 loop: CATRGGLSNQPQHF. CDR3 in DNA: TGCGCCACTAGGGGAGGGTTAAGCAATCAGCCCCAGCATTTT. The V gene is TRBV5-1, the J gene TRBJ1-5, with D perhaps matching TRBD1 (5 bases). The CDR3 totals 14 residues. V shed 9 bases and J shed 1 base, with 14 bases lying between them. The germline V gene has CDR1 SGHRS and CDR2 YFSETQ.

This chain links TRBV15 with TRBJ2-7; 7 bases match TRBD2. Trimming cost V 4 bases and J 4 bases; bases outside gene matches: 7. Germline V gene lookup returns CDR1 LNHNV and CDR2 YYDKDF (reference sequence). This CDR3 is 14 amino acids long. The CDR3 region has the DNA TGTGCCACCAGCACCCGAAGGGAGGGATACGAGCAGTACTTC. This codes for CATSTRREGYEQYF.

The J gene is TRBJ1-2, the V gene TRBV6-5, with D maybe TRBD1 (5 bases). Germline-derived CDR1 and CDR2 are MNHEY and SVGAGI. The CDR3 has 16 residues. The V end lost 0 bases, the J end lost 4 bases, and 15 bases lay between the germline ends. This CDR3 reads CASSYSGEGVTYGYTF. The CDR3 DNA reads as TGTGCCAGCAGTTACTCGGGGGAAGGGGTTACCTATGGCTACACCTTC.

CDR3 sequence (DNA): TGTGCCAGCAGTGATATCTTCGGGGGGTCCTACGAGCAGTACTTC. This gives the protein CASSDIFGGSYEQYF. The rearrangement links TRBV2 to TRBJ2-7; 7 positions match TRBD2. The length of the CDR3 is 15 residues. V lost 3 bases to trimming and J lost 1 base; unmatched junction nucleotides: 6. Per the germline V gene, CDR1 is SNHLY and CDR2 is FYNNEI.

This clone occurred once. The rearrangement links TRBV29-1 to TRBJ2-6, with 7 nucleotides matching TRBD2. Unmatched junction bases numbered 10, after V lost 0 bases and J lost 2 bases. CDR1 and CDR2 (germline): SQVTM, ANQGSEA. The CDR3 covers 18 residues. The CDR3 DNA reads as TGCAGCGTTGAAGATCCGGGGAGGGTAATGGCTGGGGCCAACGTCCTGACTTTC. This encodes CSVEDPGRVMAGANVLTF.

The chain uses TRBV9 and TRBJ2-3; 11 bases agree with TRBD2. Unmatched junction bases numbered 3, after V lost 3 bases and J lost 3 bases. In germline, CDR1 is SGDLS, CDR2 YYNGEE. CDR3 length: 15 residues. Here the CDR3 reads CASSAGTSGTDTQYF. For the CDR3, the DNA is TGTGCCAGCAGCGCCGGGACTAGCGGAACAGATACGCAGTATTTT. Complete variable domain (other parts from reference TRBV9 and TRBJ2-3): DSGVTQTPKHLITATGQRVTLRCSPRSGDLSVYWYQQSLDQGLQFLIQYYNGEERAKGNILERFSAQQFPDLHSELNLSSLELGDSALYFCASSAGTSGTDTQYFGPGTRLTVL.

V and J are TRBV25-1 and TRBJ1-2; 7 bases map to TRBD1. From germline, CDR1 is MGHDK and CDR2 SYGVNS. The CDR3 sequence is 16 residues long. V shed 3 bases and J 8 bases; nucleotides not matched to a gene: 15. CDR3 DNA sequence: TGTGCCAGCAGTGAGACAGGGAGTCGGTGGCAATCGGGCTACACCTTC. Its translation: CASSETGSRWQSGYTF.

The table lists this clone with a few counts. The chain couples TRBV29-1 to TRBJ2-7, with D possibly TRBD2 on 6 matching bases. V lost 6 bases, J lost 2 bases, and 14 bases lay in between. Germline V lookup: CDR1 SQVTM, CDR2 ANQGSEA. The CDR3 runs to 13 residues. The CDR3 DNA reads as TGCAGCGTCCGGGACTCTCACACCTACGAGCAGTACTTC. It codes for CSVRDSHTYEQYF.

This clone has just a few counts. The genes are TRBV10-2 and TRBJ2-7, with 10 bases aligning to TRBD2. Germline lookup yields CDR1 WSHSY and CDR2 SAAADI. The CDR3 has 15 residues. The V segment lost 7 bases and the J segment 2 bases; nucleotides outside the gene matches: 8. The CDR3 nucleotides read TGCGCCAGCACACTCCGGACTAGCGGTACCTACGAGCAGTACTTC. Protein product: CASTLRTSGTYEQYF.

This clone was recorded a few times. The V call is TRBV19, the J call TRBJ1-1; possibly TRBD1 for D (5 bases). Deletions cut 7 bases from V and 0 bases from J, with 9 bases between. Looked up from germline, CDR1 is LNHDA and CDR2 is SQIVND (reference sequence). The CDR3 runs to 13 residues. This CDR3 reads CASKAGLNTEAFF. The CDR3 DNA is TGTGCCAGTAAGGCAGGGCTGAACACTGAAGCTTTCTTT.